A selection of T cell receptor beta chains follows, all from one sample in a study of T cell changes during pregnancy in multiple sclerosis. Using immunoSEQ multiplex PCR, the repertoire was profiled, and TCRdb retains in-frame clones only, with some absent. The data contain approximately 60,000 clones, about 87% of them singletons. The material sequenced was peripheral blood from another person, used as feeder cells. The source is a human donor whose cells served as feeder cells for cultures in a pregnancy study. The CDR3 runs from the conserved cysteine through the conserved F or W. Each record gives: D gene, V gene, clone size, J gene, CDR3 DNA, CDR3 protein. D genes are given only for firm matches. Rows give clone size only sometimes, using once, few, many, or a class for an expanded clone.

TRBD1,TRBV25-1,NA,TRBJ2-5,TGTGCCAGCAGTGGCGGACAGGGATACGGACAAGAGACCCAGTACTTC,CASSGGQGYGQETQYF
TRBD2,TRBV19,NA,TRBJ2-7,TGTGCCAGTAGTATTGGCGGGGGCGAGCAGTACTTC,CASSIGGGEQYF
NA,TRBV2,NA,TRBJ1-2,TGTGCCAGCAGGCCCGACATTTATGGCTACACCTTC,CASRPDIYGYTF
NA,TRBV7-2,NA,TRBJ2-1,TGTGCCAGCAGCTTAAGGAGGGGGACCAAGCAGTTCTTC,CASSLRRGTKQFF
NA,TRBV6-1,NA,TRBJ1-5,TGTGCCAGCAGAGCGGTCCACGATCGGCCCCAGCATTTT,CASRAVHDRPQHF
NA,TRBV11-2,NA,TRBJ2-4,TGTGCCAGCAGTTATCATTCCTCGTTAGCCAAAAACATTCAGTACTTC,CASSYHSSLAKNIQYF
NA,TRBV29-1,few,TRBJ1-1,TGCAGCGTTGGAGGGGGGAACACTGAAGCTTTCTTT,CSVGGGNTEAFF
NA,TRBV7-9,NA,TRBJ2-7,TGTGCCAGCAGTCAAGACAAACCCCACTACGAGCAGTACTTC,CASSQDKPHYEQYF
NA,TRBV28,once,TRBJ1-6,TGTGCCAGCAGTTTATCAGGGTTTAATTCACCCCTCCACTTT,CASSLSGFNSPLHF
TRBD1,TRBV4-3,NA,TRBJ1-6,TGCGCCAGCAGCCAAGATGTTGCGGGACAGGGGTATAGCTCCTATAATTCACCCCTCCACTTT,CASSQDVAGQGYSSYNSPLHF
NA,TRBV18,NA,TRBJ2-4,TGTGCCAGCTCACCCAAAAACATTCAGTACTTC,CASSPKNIQYF
NA,TRBV27,few,TRBJ2-7,TGTGCCAGCAGTTTGGGGGCAGGGGGGTGGGAGCAGTACTTC,CASSLGAGGWEQYF
TRBD2,TRBV19,once,TRBJ2-5,TGTGCCAGTAGTAAGCGGGGGACGCTTTCAGAGACCCAGTACTTC,CASSKRGTLSETQYF
NA,TRBV6-6,NA,TRBJ1-5,TGTGCCAGCAGTTCAACGGACCGTAATCAGCCCCAGCATTTT,CASSSTDRNQPQHF
NA,TRBV7-2,NA,TRBJ1-2,TGTGCCAGCAGCTTAGGGGAGGGGTATGGCTACACCTTC,CASSLGEGYGYTF
NA,TRBV9,NA,TRBJ2-2,TGTGCCAGCAGCCCCCACACCGGGGAGCTGTTTTTT,CASSPHTGELFF
NA,TRBV25-1,once,TRBJ1-1,TGTGCCAGCAGTGGGCTTTACAGTGAAGCTTTCTTT,CASSGLYSEAFF
NA,TRBV5-6,NA,TRBJ1-1,TGTGCCAGCAGCTTCGACTTCCCGGCCACTGAAGCTTTCTTT,CASSFDFPATEAFF
TRBD1,TRBV6-5,NA,TRBJ2-5,TGTGCCAGCAGAACTGGGGACAGGGGGAAGGAGACCCAGTACTTC,CASRTGDRGKETQYF
NA,TRBV6-5,NA,TRBJ1-1,TGTGCCAGCAGCCCTTACGGGAGGGGAGCTTTCTTT,CASSPYGRGAFF
NA,TRBV2,NA,TRBJ1-1,TGTGCCAGCAGTCCGGTACCGAACACTGAAGCTTTCTTT,CASSPVPNTEAFF
NA,TRBV9,NA,TRBJ1-1,TGTGCCAGCAGCGTCTCGAAAGATAGGGTCAACACTGAAGCTTTCTTT,CASSVSKDRVNTEAFF
NA,TRBV9,NA,TRBJ1-1,TGTGCCAGCAGCGCCGTGGAGGGCACTGAAGCTTTCTTT,CASSAVEGTEAFF
NA,TRBV18,NA,TRBJ2-5,TGTGCCAGCTCGTACCAAGAGACCCAGTACTTC,CASSYQETQYF
NA,TRBV10-2,NA,TRBJ1-1,TGCGCCAGCAGTCCGACGAGGGGCGTGACTGAAGCTTTCTTT,CASSPTRGVTEAFF
NA,TRBV27,few,TRBJ2-5,TGTGCCAGCAGTTTATCGGACACCCAAGAGACCCAGTACTTC,CASSLSDTQETQYF
TRBD1,TRBV5-1,NA,TRBJ1-2,TGCGCCAGCAGCTTGGAAGACAGGGGCTCGGGGGGCTACACCTTC,CASSLEDRGSGGYTF
NA,TRBV11-3,NA,TRBJ1-1,TGTGCCAGCAGCTTAGATAGTAAGAACACTGAAGCTTTCTTT,CASSLDSKNTEAFF
NA,TRBV7-9,NA,TRBJ2-7,TGTGCCAGCAGCTCAGGGGGGGAGTTGGACTTC,CASSSGGELDF
NA,TRBV30,once,TRBJ1-3,TGTGCCTGGAGTTTGGGACCGAGCTCTGGAAACACCATATATTTT,CAWSLGPSSGNTIYF
TRBD2,TRBV7-3,NA,TRBJ2-3,TGTGCCAGCAGCTCCCTCGGCGGGAGGGATACGCAGTATTTT,CASSSLGGRDTQYF
TRBD2,TRBV18,NA,TRBJ2-1,TGTGCCAGCTCAATTGGGACTAGCGGGAGCTACAATGAGCAGTTCTTC,CASSIGTSGSYNEQFF
TRBD1,TRBV7-9,NA,TRBJ1-1,TGTGCCAGCAGCTCTGGACAGGGCTTGAACACTGAAGCTTTCTTT,CASSSGQGLNTEAFF
TRBD2,TRBV4-1,NA,TRBJ2-1,TGCGCCAGCAGCCTCCAAGCAGACCCCGGGACTAGCGGAAAATACAATGAGCAGTTCTTC,CASSLQADPGTSGKYNEQFF
NA,TRBV27,NA,TRBJ2-7,TGTGCCAGCAGTTTGGAAGGCCCCTACGAGCAGTACTTC,CASSLEGPYEQYF
NA,TRBV9,NA,TRBJ2-7,TGTGCCAGCAGCGTAGGAGGGAACAGGAACGAGCAGTACTTC,CASSVGGNRNEQYF
NA,TRBV2,NA,TRBJ1-2,TGTGCCAGCGAGGGGGGGGTATATGGCTACACCTTC,CASEGGVYGYTF
NA,TRBV9,NA,TRBJ1-5,TGTGCCAGCAGCCCTCTAGGAGGGCTTAATCAGCCCCAGCATTTT,CASSPLGGLNQPQHF
TRBD2,TRBV9,NA,TRBJ2-7,TGTGCCAGCAGCGTAGCCCAGCGGGGGCCCTACGAGCAGTACTTC,CASSVAQRGPYEQYF
TRBD1,TRBV10-2,NA,TRBJ2-1,TGCGCCAGCAGGGACAGGGGGCAATCGTTCTTC,CASRDRGQSFF
NA,TRBV6-1,NA,TRBJ2-3,TGTGCCAGCAGTGAAGCTTACGGGTTCACAGATACGCAGTATTTT,CASSEAYGFTDTQYF
NA,TRBV28,few,TRBJ2-1,TGTGCCAGCACCGATCGACGGGGGGCTGCGTTCTTC,CASTDRRGAAFF
NA,TRBV5-1,once,TRBJ2-3,TGCGCCAGCAGCTTGAGGGTCTCGGCAGATACGCAGTATTTT,CASSLRVSADTQYF
NA,TRBV20-1,NA,TRBJ2-7,TGCAGTGCTAGAGTGCTAGACGAGCAGTACTTC,CSARVLDEQYF
TRBD1,TRBV7-9,few,TRBJ1-1,TGTGCCAGCAGTTCCGCCAGGGGGCGCGTCACTGAAGCTTTCTTT,CASSSARGRVTEAFF
TRBD1,TRBV2,once,TRBJ1-5,TGTGCCAGCAGTGATTCGAGACAGGGTAGCAATCAGCCCCAGCATTTT,CASSDSRQGSNQPQHF
TRBD1,TRBV10-3,NA,TRBJ1-1,TGTGCCATCAGGCGGGGACAGGGTAACACTGAAGCTTTCTTT,CAIRRGQGNTEAFF